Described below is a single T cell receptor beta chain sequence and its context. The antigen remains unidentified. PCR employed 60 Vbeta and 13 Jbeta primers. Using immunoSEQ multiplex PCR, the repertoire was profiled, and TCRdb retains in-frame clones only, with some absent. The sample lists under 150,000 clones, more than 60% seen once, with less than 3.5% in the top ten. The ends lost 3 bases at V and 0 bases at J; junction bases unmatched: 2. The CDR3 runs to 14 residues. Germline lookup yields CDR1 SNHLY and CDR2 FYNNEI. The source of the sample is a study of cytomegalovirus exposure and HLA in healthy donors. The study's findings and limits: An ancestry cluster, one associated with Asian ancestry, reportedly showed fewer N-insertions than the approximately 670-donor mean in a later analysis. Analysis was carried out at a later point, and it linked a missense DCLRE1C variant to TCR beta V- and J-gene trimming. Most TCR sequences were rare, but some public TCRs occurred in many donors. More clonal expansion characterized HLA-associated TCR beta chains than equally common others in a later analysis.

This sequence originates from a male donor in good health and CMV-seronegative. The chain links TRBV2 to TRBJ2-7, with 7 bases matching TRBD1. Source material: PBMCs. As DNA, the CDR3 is TGTGCCAGCAGTGACCCAGGGGGCTCCTACGAGCAGTACTTC. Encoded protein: CASSDPGGSYEQYF.